A single sample gave rise to the 8 T cell receptor beta chains below, sequenced in a study of blood T cell repertoires in COVID-19. TCRdb keeps only in-frame clones here, not all; method: immunoSEQ multiplex PCR. The profile covers a few hundred thousand clones, with 90% appearing a single time and 4% to 5.5% taken by the ten largest. The sequenced sample was PBMCs or T cells enriched from blood (not recorded which). The receptors were sampled from a woman aged 18-29 years with acute COVID-19.

The rearrangement uses TRBV12-5 and TRBJ1-2, with D hard to call. The CDR3 runs 12 residues. Trimming shortened V by 11 bases and J by 2 bases, and 12 bases separated the two germline ends. Germline V gives CDR1 LGHNT, CDR2 FRNRAP. This CDR3 is CASHDNNYGYTF. The CDR3 region has the DNA TGTGCTTCCCATGACAACAACTATGGCTACACCTTC.

The chain uses TRBV6-6 and TRBJ2-3; perhaps TRBD1 as D (6 bases). Germline loops: CDR1 MNHNY, CDR2 SVGAGI (reference sequence). Trimming removed 3 bases from V and 0 bases from J, with 13 bases in between. CDR3 length: 16 residues. The CDR3 nucleotides are TGTGCCAGCAGTTATACCCAGGGGAAAAGCACAGATACGCAGTATTTT. Protein sequence: CASSYTQGKSTDTQYF.

V and J are TRBV25-1 and TRBJ1-4; 10 nucleotides agree with TRBD1. CDR3 length: 15 amino acids. V was pared by 7 bases and J by 4 bases, with 6 bases of the junction left unmatched. Looked up from germline, CDR1 is MGHDK and CDR2 is SYGVNS. CDR3 region: CASTPDRGVNEKLFF. CDR3 sequence (DNA): TGTGCCAGCACCCCGGACAGGGGGGTTAATGAAAAACTGTTTTTT. Using reference TRBV25-1 and TRBJ1-4 for the parts outside the CDR3, the full variable domain is EADIYQTPRYLVIGTGKKITLECSQTMGHDKMYWYQQDPGMELHLIHYSYGVNSTEKGDLSSESTVSRIRTEHFPLTLESARPSHTSQYLCASTPDRGVNEKLFFGSGTQLSVL.

The chain has TRBV19 and TRBJ1-5; D gene uncertain. CDR3 size: 13 residues. The V end lost 3 bases, the J end lost 5 bases, and 8 bases lay between the germline ends. Looked up from germline, CDR1 is LNHDA and CDR2 is SQIVND (reference sequence). CDR3 protein: CASSIARDQPQHF. The CDR3 coding sequence is TGTGCCAGTAGTATTGCCCGAGATCAGCCCCAGCATTTT.

The CDR3 sequence: CASSREGVWTDHYNSPLHF. For the CDR3, the DNA is TGTGCCAGCAGCCGGGAAGGGGTTTGGACGGACCATTATAATTCACCCCTCCACTTT. The genes are TRBV3-1 (or the pseudogene TRBV3-2) and TRBJ1-6; tentative D call: TRBD1 (5 bases). Germline CDR1 and CDR2: LGHDT and YNNKEL (reference sequence). The CDR3 has 19 residues. Deletions cut 4 bases from V and 4 bases from J, with 23 bases between.

J is TRBJ1-6 and V is TRBV5-1; TRBD1 matches 11 bases. Per germline, CDR1 SGHRS and CDR2 YFSETQ. The CDR3 is 14 amino acids. V was pared by 4 bases and J by 9 bases, with 3 bases of the junction left unmatched. The CDR3 sequence is CASSLGTGGSPLHF. For the CDR3, the DNA is TGCGCCAGCAGCCTTGGGACAGGGGGTTCACCCCTCCACTTT.

This chain uses TRBV9 with TRBJ2-7; 7 bases match TRBD2. Unmatched junction bases numbered 9, after V lost 3 bases and J lost 3 bases. Germline-derived CDR1 and CDR2 are SGDLS and YYNGEE. This CDR3 spans 15 amino acids. In DNA form, the CDR3 reads TGTGCCAGCAGCGCCGGACTAGGGCATGGCTACGAGCAGTACTTC. Translating it yields CASSAGLGHGYEQYF.

The chain recombines TRBV28 with TRBJ2-5; D is unclear. Germline loops: CDR1 MDHEN, CDR2 SYDVKM. The CDR3 length is 14 residues. Trimming removed 3 bases at V and 1 base at J, with 9 bases between. The CDR3 region has the DNA TGTGCCAGCAGTTTTGAACAAATCCAAGAGACCCAGTACTTC. This translates into CASSFEQIQETQYF.